The present TCR beta chain was sequenced within a study of CD8 T cells in ankylosing spondylitis. Findings and limits, study-wide: Clones linked to disease were reported to show significant enrichment in matched ankylosing spondylitis synovial fluid. The study identified a TCR beta motif of about eight highly homologous variants that appeared characteristic of ankylosing spondylitis blood.

Germline CDR1 is LGHNA and CDR2 is YSLEER. This CDR3 spans 14 amino acids. Notes on this clonotype: Its target is unknown. Germline and junction disagree at one end, which may indicate a read error.

The TCR beta libraries were generated through quantitative 5'-RACE incorporating molecular barcodes. MiXCR, run by TCRdb on the 5' RACE reads, gives a single entry per CDR3 protein. This sample has 290,000 or so distinct CDR3 sequences, with about 20% found just once. V gene TRBV4-3 combines with J gene TRBJ2-2; no clear D. This clonotype was sampled from a female donor with ankylosing spondylitis or in good health (not recorded which). Sequencing was done on a sample of blood, either unsorted or a sorted T cell fraction (not recorded which). The CDR3 is CASNQDHGTGELFF. CDR3 DNA sequence: TGCGCCAGCAACCAAGATCACGGAACCGGGGAGCTGTTTTTT.